This T cell receptor (beta chain) was recorded in a study of neurological immune-mediated disorders. Time point: technical triplicate 1. The unsorted libraries originated from 2 million PBMCs that had been stored at -80 C. This clonotype was picked up many times. Antigen unknown. General study points: TCR clonal expansion peaked in HTLV-1-associated myelopathy patients and was lowest in multiple sclerosis patients.

The authors made cDNA by 5'RACE with 10-nucleotide random UMIs. Every sequencing run produced over 160 million TCR-beta sequences, and the sequences from any one run covered 15-18 subjects. TCRdb ran MiXCR on the 5' RACE reads and lists one entry per CDR3 protein. The sample gives about 38,000 distinct CDR3 sequences, roughly 10% of which show up once; nearly 4% is in the top ten. Trimming stripped 0 bases from V and 7 bases from J, with 16 bases between. This CDR3 contains 16 residues. Germline values: CDR1 MGHRA, CDR2 YSYEKL. Material for sequencing was PBMCs. The chain couples TRBV4-1 to TRBJ2-1, with D perhaps matching TRBD2 (6 bases). This TCR was recovered from a man aged 60 to 69 with HTLV-1-associated myelopathy (HAM/TSP). CDR3 coding DNA: TGCGCCAGCAGCCAAGATGGGATAGCGGACGGGAATGAGCAGTTCTTC. Translating it yields CASSQDGIADGNEQFF.